This is a list of T cell receptor beta chains from one sample in a study of patients and donors after allogeneic stem cell transplantation. TCRdb used MiXCR to reprocess the RT-PCR reads, holding one entry per CDR3 protein. The table shows about 110,000 distinct CDR3 sequences, with around 35% occurring only once. The sample consisted of blood, either unsorted or a sorted T cell fraction (not recorded which). The origin of the receptors is a human donor who was either an allogeneic HSCT recipient or a stem cell or donor lymphocyte infusion donor (not recorded which). It is not recorded whose cells these are; they may come from a transplant donor. Each CDR3 is given with its conserved first and last residue. Each record gives: D gene, J gene, clone size, V gene, CDR3 DNA, CDR3 protein. A D gene is named only where the DNA matches it firmly. Some rows mark clone size as missing; the rest say once, few, many or name a class of expanded clone.

>.|TRBJ2-2|.|TRBV10-3
TGTGCCATCAGTGAGTGGGGGACTGGAGTGACCGGGGAGCTGTTTTTT
CAISEWGTGVTGELFF
>.|TRBJ1-3|few|TRBV18
TGTGCCAGCTCACCACCGGGGGTCAGGACTGGAAACACCATATATTTT
CASSPPGVRTGNTIYF
>.|TRBJ1-1|many|TRBV29-1
TGCAGCGTTGGACGGGTGAACACTGAAGCTTTCTTT
CSVGRVNTEAFF
>.|TRBJ2-2|.|TRBV12-3/TRBV12-4
TGTGCCATAGATAAGACTTCGCGGGGGGAGCTGTTTTTT
CAIDKTSRGELFF
>TRBD2|TRBJ2-7|.|TRBV28
TGTGCCAGCACCTTCCCTAGCGGGAGAAAGGAGGGGGCCTACGAGCAGTACTTC
CASTFPSGRKEGAYEQYF
>.|TRBJ2-7|.|TRBV4-3
TGCGCCAGCAGCCAAGAAAGACAGAGGGGAAACGAGCAGTACTTC
CASSQERQRGNEQYF
>.|TRBJ1-1|few|TRBV7-9
TGTGCCAGCAGCTTGCGGGGGCAGTTGAGCACTGAAGCTTTCTTT
CASSLRGQLSTEAFF
>TRBD2|TRBJ2-3|.|TRBV12-3/TRBV12-4
TGTGCCAGCAGCAAAAGGGGGACTAGCGCCGATACGCAGTATTTT
CASSKRGTSADTQYF
>.|TRBJ1-6|few|TRBV5-5
TGTGCCAGCAGCTTGCCCGGGAATTATAATTCACCCCTCCACTTT
CASSLPGNYNSPLHF
>.|TRBJ2-1|.|TRBV12-3/TRBV12-4
TGTGCCAGCAGTTTTCCCCCCCTCCTTAATGAGCAGTTCTTC
CASSFPPLLNEQFF
>.|TRBJ1-2|.|TRBV12-3/TRBV12-4
TGTGCCAGCACCCCGACAGTTAACTATGGCTACACCTTC
CASTPTVNYGYTF
>.|TRBJ1-6|few|TRBV27
TGTGCCAGCAGTTTATCGAGAGGGTATAATTCACCCCTCCACTTT
CASSLSRGYNSPLHF
>TRBD1|TRBJ2-7|few|TRBV12-3/TRBV12-4
TGTGCCAGCAGTTCCACAGGGGCTAAAAACGAGCAGTACTTC
CASSSTGAKNEQYF
>TRBD1|TRBJ1-5|many|TRBV18
TGTGCCAGCTCACGGGACAGGGGAAATGGCAATCAGCCCCAGCATTTT
CASSRDRGNGNQPQHF
>.|TRBJ2-1|.|TRBV24-1
TGTGCCACCAGTGGCGGTTTAGGGACCGGTAACAATGAGCAGTTCTTC
CATSGGLGTGNNEQFF
>TRBD2|TRBJ2-5|.|TRBV12-3/TRBV12-4
TGTGCCAGCAGGGAAAAGCGGGAGGGCCGGGAGACCCAGTACTTC
CASREKREGRETQYF
>.|TRBJ2-3|few|TRBV9
TGTGCCAGCAGCGTAGGAACTGCTAGCACAGATACGCAGTATTTT
CASSVGTASTDTQYF
>TRBD2|TRBJ2-1|.|TRBV9
TGTGCCAGCAGTGTAGGAGGACTAGCGGGAGGATACAATGAGCAGTTCTTC
CASSVGGLAGGYNEQFF
>.|TRBJ2-7|once|TRBV7-7
TGTGCTAGCAGCTTTTTTCAACGGCTGGTTGTGGAGCAGTACTTC
CASSFFQRLVVEQYF
>.|TRBJ1-4|few|TRBV7-9
TGTGCCAGCAGCCCCTGGACAGCGAATGAAAAACTGTTTTTT
CASSPWTANEKLFF
>TRBD2|TRBJ2-5|.|TRBV12-3/TRBV12-4
TGTGCCAGCAGTCTCCTAGGACTAGTGAGAGAGACCCAGTACTTC
CASSLLGLVRETQYF
>.|TRBJ2-7|once|TRBV15
TGTGCCACCAGCAGTGGGGGGACAGCACACTACGAGCAGTACTTC
CATSSGGTAHYEQYF
>TRBD1|TRBJ2-4|.|TRBV25-1
TGTGCCAGCGCGCGACAGGGGGCGGTTCACATTCAGTACTTC
CASARQGAVHIQYF
>.|TRBJ1-6|.|TRBV15
TGTGCCACCAGCAGAGATTTAACGGAGGATTATAATTCACCCCTCCACTTT
CATSRDLTEDYNSPLHF
>.|TRBJ2-1|.|TRBV10-3
TGTGCCATCAGTGCAGGGAGGAACTACAATGAGCAGTTCTTC
CAISAGRNYNEQFF
>.|TRBJ2-3|few|TRBV7-2
TGTGCCAGCAGCTTAGACGTAATCACGCAGTATTTT
CASSLDVITQYF
>TRBD1|TRBJ2-7|.|TRBV29-1
TGCAGCGTTCTTGACAGGGAGCACTACGAGCAGTACTTC
CSVLDREHYEQYF
>.|TRBJ1-5|few|TRBV4-2
TGTGCCAGCAGCCAAGGGAACTATCGCAATCAGCCCCAGCATTTT
CASSQGNYRNQPQHF
>.|TRBJ1-1|.|TRBV4-3
TGCGCCAGCAGCCAAGCCAGACAGTTAGACACTGAAGCTTTCTTT
CASSQARQLDTEAFF